This is a list of T cell receptor beta chains from one sample in a study of tumor-infiltrating lymphocytes in primary liver carcinoma. TCRdb fed the multiplex PCR reads into MiXCR, producing one record per CDR3 protein. The sample lists about 320,000 distinct CDR3 sequences; 50% to 70% were seen once. Sequencing was done on a sample of peripheral blood. The receptors originated from a middle-aged man with primary liver carcinoma and hepatitis B virus infection. Each CDR3 is given with its conserved first and last residue. The size entry is marked missing in some rows and otherwise reads once, few, many or a size class.

v_call clone_size cdr3_aa
TRBV14 many CASSQDLNRGSGYTF
TRBV11-2 many CASSLVPSSYNEQFF
TRBV6-5 many CASSYSWDRATDTQYF
TRBV6-2/TRBV6-3 many CASRGVLNTEAFF
TRBV29-1 . CSVAVLSGGHNGYTF
TRBV6-2/TRBV6-3 many CASSSGRFETQYF
TRBV5-5 many CASSLATGLDQPQHF
TRBV11-1 many CASREDSGDEQYF
TRBV10-3 many CAISDPRTSVAYEQYF
TRBV7-3 . CASSSGTSNEQFF
TRBV5-8 . CANSLRQGAYF
TRBV30 . CAWSGTKSTGELFF
TRBV11-2 . CASSTGLAGTGEPFF
TRBV5-1 . CASTIGGLGELFF
TRBV5-4 many CASSPGGREWDEAFF
TRBV10-3 . CAISPDRIEKLFF
TRBV4-1 . CASSHVQGTYEQYF
TRBV7-2 few CASSYRPYEQYF
TRBV4-3 . CASSQERNGAIYGCTF
TRBV13 . CASSRGGTGDLFF
TRBV6-2/TRBV6-3 once CARTTPGSGSPGELFF
TRBV14 few CASSQDIGGQTEAFF
TRBV28 . CASSLLLAEAAQETQYF
TRBV7-9 . CASSRGDGGMDGPKESQYF
TRBV5-4 . CASDSTGGGPGANVLTF
TRBV29-1 many CSVLRVMNTEAFF
TRBV12-3/TRBV12-4 once CASSPDRADQPQYF
TRBV6-2/TRBV6-3 few CASSKGGLRETQYF
TRBV6-1 many CASSEGVSYYGYTF